Listed here are 2 T cell receptor beta chains from one sample, sequenced in a study of immune aging and cytomegalovirus after organ transplant. The antigens these receptors bind are not known. The time point was: five sample-tagged time points from pre-transplant (day -1) to day 368 post-transplant, pooled. BD Rhapsody targeted mRNA and AbSeq chemistry was used for microwell cell capture and library preparation. TCRdb re-called the single-cell sequencing reads through MiXCR, storing one row per CDR3 protein. The table shows 20,000 to 25,000 distinct CDR3 sequences, with approximately 34% occurring only once. Sequences were derived from CMV peptide-activated CD4+ and CD8+ T cells sorted from blood, sampled at five time points, pooled. As to subset: sorted CD8+CD137+ and CD4+CD154+ T cells after roughly 12 h CMV IE-1 peptide stimulation. These receptor sequences come from a female donor who had a heart transplant and CMV viremia.

The CDR3: CASSLLAASYNEQFF. CDR3 nucleotides: TGTGCCAGCAGCTTACTAGCGGCCTCCTACAATGAGCAGTTCTTC. The rearrangement links TRBV7-2 to TRBJ2-1, with TRBD2 matching 7 bases. CDR1 is SGHTA, CDR2 FQGNSA, per germline. V shed 2 bases and J 0 bases; nucleotides not matched to a gene: 1. There are 15 residues in the CDR3.

This clonotype is classed as medium-sized (0.01 to 0.1%). The V gene is TRBV20-1, the J gene TRBJ2-3, with D maybe TRBD2 (5 bases). The CDR3 is 15 residues long. V lost 0 bases to trimming and J lost 2 bases, with 12 bases between them. CDR1 is DFQATT and CDR2 is SNEGSKA in the germline V gene (reference sequence). CDR3 sequence (DNA): TGCAGTGCTAGAGACCCCGGGATTTACACAGATACGCAGTATTTT. Its translation: CSARDPGIYTDTQYF.